A single sample is the source of the 9 T cell receptor beta chains below, sequenced in a study of blood T cell repertoires in COVID-19. The repertoire was sequenced with immunoSEQ multiplex PCR; TCRdb's copy has only in-frame clones and lacks some. In the table there are 300,000 to 450,000 clones, 70% to 85% of which are singletons. The sequencing sample was made of peripheral blood. The receptors were sampled from a human donor with acute or convalescent COVID-19. The donor label of this sample is uncertain.

This clone appeared once. This chain joins TRBV6-5 and TRBJ1-3; D remains ambiguous. CDR3 size: 14 residues. Trimming took 6 bases from V and 0 from J, leaving 9 bases between them. Germline lookup yields CDR1 MNHEY and CDR2 SVGAGI. Here the CDR3 reads CASRADDSGNTIYF. The CDR3 DNA reads as TGTGCCAGCAGGGCGGATGACTCTGGAAACACCATATATTTT.

The chain employs TRBV5-1 and TRBJ1-2; 7 bases align to TRBD1. CDR3 length equals 14 residues. V lost 4 bases, J lost 4 bases, and 7 bases stayed unmatched. Per germline, CDR1 SGHRS and CDR2 YFSETQ. The CDR3 DNA sequence: TGCGCCAGCAGCCCTACAGGGGTGGGCTATGGCTACACCTTC. This codes for CASSPTGVGYGYTF.

The chain is built from TRBV3-1 (or the pseudogene TRBV3-2) and TRBJ1-2; D perhaps matches TRBD1 (5 bases). From germline, CDR1 is LGHDT and CDR2 YNNKEL (reference sequence). Trimming left V 4 bases short and J 8 bases short, with 14 bases between. This CDR3 contains 13 residues. CDR3 bases: TGTGCCAGCAGCCCACGAGACAGATGGGGCTACACCTTC. Translation gives CASSPRDRWGYTF.

This chain connects TRBV29-1 to TRBJ2-5; tentatively, D is TRBD1 (5 bases). V lost 1 base and J 5 bases, leaving 14 bases between the germline ends. The CDR3 covers 14 residues. Germline values: CDR1 SQVTM, CDR2 ANQGSEA. The CDR3 region is CSVEGRQGQETQYF. CDR3 in DNA: TGCAGCGTTGAAGGTCGGCAGGGCCAGGAGACCCAGTACTTC.

The chain links TRBV28 to TRBJ1-1; D gene uncertain. This CDR3 contains 15 residues. The germline V gene encodes CDR1 MDHEN and CDR2 SYDVKM. Trimming shortened V by 4 bases and J by 1 base, and 13 bases separated the two germline ends. For the CDR3, the DNA is TGTGCCAGCAGTTCCCCGGGCGGGAAGAACACTGAAGCTTTCTTT. Amino acids: CASSSPGGKNTEAFF.

The chain carries TRBV6-6 and TRBJ1-1; TRBD1 matches at 8 bases. Germline values: CDR1 MNHNY, CDR2 SVGAGI (reference sequence). V gave up 4 bases and J gave up 1 base; unmatched junction bases: 2. This CDR3 spans 14 amino acids. Here the CDR3 reads CASSSGTGNTEAFF. The CDR3 DNA reads as TGTGCCAGCAGTTCCGGGACAGGGAACACTGAAGCTTTCTTT.

The chain links TRBV7-9 to TRBJ1-1, with 10 bases identical to TRBD1. Germline V gene lookup returns CDR1 SEHNR and CDR2 FQNEAQ (reference sequence). This CDR3 comprises 15 residues. V lost 5 bases to trimming and J lost 7 bases; unmatched junction nucleotides: 10. The CDR3 sequence is CASSDRTGGFNEAFF. Here the CDR3 DNA reads TGTGCCAGCAGCGATAGGACAGGGGGATTTAATGAAGCTTTCTTT.

Turning to this clone: This sample also contains other DNA sequences that code for the same CDR3. The chain has TRBV27 and TRBJ1-1; no firm D call. The ends were cut back, 0 bases at V and 2 bases at J, with 4 bases in the middle. This CDR3 contains 13 residues. Germline V CDR1 and CDR2: MNHEY, SMNVEV (reference sequence). In DNA form, the CDR3 reads TGTGCCAGCAGTTTATCGGCCAACACTGAAGCTTTCTTT. This translates into CASSLSANTEAFF.

In regard to this clone: One junction end disagrees with the germline gene, perhaps due to a read error. The rearrangement joins TRBV18 to TRBJ1-1; 7 nucleotides line up with TRBD1. Germline V gene data show CDR1 as KGHSH and CDR2 as LQKENI. CDR3 size: 13 residues. The CDR3 loop is CASSPQGLVSAFF. CDR3 nucleotides: TGTGCCAGCTCTCCACAGGGGTTGGTTTCGGCTTTCTTT.